This TCR beta chain was sequenced for a study of blood T cell repertoires in COVID-19. Study as a whole: From T cells, B-cell-depleted T cells, or PBMCs came the material, which was cDNA or gDNA.

V was pared by 3 bases and J by 4 bases, with 3 bases of the junction left unmatched. The CDR3 spans 13 residues. Germline V gene sequence: CDR1 SGDLS, CDR2 YYNGEE. Profiling relied on immunoSEQ multiplex PCR, and the TCRdb table lists in-frame clones only, not all of them. The table lists hundreds of thousands of clones, around 90% of them singletons. Sample: PBMCs or T cells enriched from blood (not recorded which). This chain joins TRBV9 and TRBJ1-2, with 7 bases that match TRBD1. The origin of this receptor is a woman between 40 and 50 years old with acute COVID-19. CDR3 residues: CASSGGTVYGYTF. The CDR3 DNA sequence: TGTGCCAGCAGCGGGGGGACAGTCTATGGCTACACCTTC.